This is a list of T cell receptor beta chains from one sample in a study of human T cells and chemical hapten exposure. TCRdb itself ran the RACE reads through MiXCR, one entry per CDR3 protein. The repertoire holds fewer than 200,000 distinct CDR3 sequences, about 30% seen once, with around 2.3% in the top ten. The source was whole blood, collected in connection with sensitization to the hapten diphenylcyclopropenone (DPC). These receptors all come from a woman younger than 30 with alopecia areata. Some clones in this sample may be carry-over from other donors' samples. CDR3s include the opening cysteine and the closing phenylalanine or tryptophan. Fields, in order: J gene, clone size, V gene, CDR3 protein. The size of a clone is reported for some rows only, either as once, few or many, or as a class for expanded clones.

J: TRBJ1-5; size: -; V: TRBV7-9; CDR3: CASSLTGGVGNNQPQHF
J: TRBJ2-1; size: once; V: TRBV25-1; CDR3: CASSESDSGSSYNEQFF
J: TRBJ2-7; size: few; V: TRBV3-1; CDR3: CASSQDMGPSEQYF
J: TRBJ2-3; size: -; V: TRBV9; CDR3: CASSVATGGGTDTQYF
J: TRBJ2-7; size: -; V: TRBV5-1; CDR3: CASSSAVAEQYF
J: TRBJ2-1; size: -; V: TRBV5-1; CDR3: CASSMTGTEQFF
J: TRBJ2-2; size: few; V: TRBV6-5; CDR3: CASSYFGGWNTGELFF
J: TRBJ1-1; size: few; V: TRBV20-1; CDR3: CSASRGEHTEAFF
J: TRBJ1-5; size: -; V: TRBV7-8; CDR3: CASSLIAERNQPQHF
J: TRBJ1-3; size: few; V: TRBV11-1; CDR3: CASSHPGRNTIYF
J: TRBJ2-7; size: -; V: TRBV30; CDR3: CAWSVRSGGAYEQYF
J: TRBJ2-6; size: -; V: TRBV5-5; CDR3: CASSLAIGQGAQGANVLTF
J: TRBJ1-3; size: few; V: TRBV6-5; CDR3: CASSSTGSGNTIYF
J: TRBJ2-1; size: -; V: TRBV20-1; CDR3: CSARGLAGWSYNEQFF
J: TRBJ2-2; size: -; V: TRBV12-3/TRBV12-4; CDR3: CASSFGTGSFGELFF
J: TRBJ2-1; size: -; V: TRBV24-1; CDR3: CATSDWGAGGPYNEQFF
J: TRBJ1-5; size: -; V: TRBV3-1; CDR3: CASSRQGIGQPQHF
J: TRBJ2-3; size: -; V: TRBV7-2; CDR3: CASSLYDTQYF
J: TRBJ2-1; size: few; V: TRBV10-3; CDR3: CAIRGTSGNREQFF
J: TRBJ2-3; size: -; V: TRBV24-1; CDR3: CATSDPGYTDTQYF
J: TRBJ2-2; size: -; V: TRBV29-1; CDR3: CSAEGPGRKNTGELFF
J: TRBJ1-1; size: -; V: TRBV4-2; CDR3: CASSQTWGTGGTEAFF
J: TRBJ2-3; size: many; V: TRBV9; CDR3: CASSGYSTDTQYF
J: TRBJ1-5; size: -; V: TRBV6-2/TRBV6-3; CDR3: CASRMAGTPNQPQHF
J: TRBJ1-1; size: -; V: TRBV6-2/TRBV6-3; CDR3: CASRTGSTEAFF
J: TRBJ2-1; size: few; V: TRBV9; CDR3: CASSVASPGYNEQFF
J: TRBJ2-4; size: -; V: TRBV6-5; CDR3: CASSYSASPIAKNIQYF
J: TRBJ2-1; size: few; V: TRBV3-1; CDR3: CASSQVTRGSYNEQFF
J: TRBJ1-2; size: -; V: TRBV7-3; CDR3: CASSPGEDYGYTF
J: TRBJ2-5; size: -; V: TRBV29-1; CDR3: CSALTSGREETQYF
J: TRBJ2-3; size: few; V: TRBV5-1; CDR3: CASSPRTSGTLSLAPDTQYF
J: TRBJ2-7; size: -; V: TRBV20-1; CDR3: CSARDQGGAYEQYF
J: TRBJ2-7; size: few; V: TRBV19; CDR3: CASSAPRGSSYEQYF
J: TRBJ1-5; size: -; V: TRBV7-2; CDR3: CASREFAGNQPQHF
J: TRBJ1-2; size: few; V: TRBV4-1; CDR3: CASSHPLNDGYTF
J: TRBJ1-5; size: -; V: TRBV10-3; CDR3: CAISEGLQPQHF
J: TRBJ2-1; size: few; V: TRBV29-1; CDR3: CSVESGIEQFF
J: TRBJ2-1; size: once; V: TRBV4-2; CDR3: CASSARGTYNEQFF
J: TRBJ2-1; size: -; V: TRBV30; CDR3: CACHRTSYNEQFF
J: TRBJ1-3; size: few; V: TRBV7-2; CDR3: CASSSGGLFGSGNTIYF
J: TRBJ1-4; size: once; V: TRBV12-2; CDR3: CAKRPGPEKLFF
J: TRBJ2-7; size: few; V: TRBV2; CDR3: CASIGEYYEQYF
J: TRBJ2-3; size: -; V: TRBV28; CDR3: CASSDRTSGDSTDTQYF
J: TRBJ2-7; size: -; V: TRBV20-1; CDR3: CSAPLGASGPYEQYF
J: TRBJ2-7; size: -; V: TRBV25-1; CDR3: CASFHPSGEQYF
J: TRBJ2-2; size: once; V: TRBV19; CDR3: CASSNTNTGELFF
J: TRBJ2-6; size: few; V: TRBV15; CDR3: CATSRGTDSGANVLTF
J: TRBJ2-7; size: -; V: TRBV2; CDR3: CASSRNHRGSYEQYF
J: TRBJ2-1; size: -; V: TRBV4-1; CDR3: CASSQVYSSYNEQFF
J: TRBJ1-1; size: few; V: TRBV29-1; CDR3: CSVKNVGGRTEAFF
J: TRBJ2-3; size: few; V: TRBV12-3/TRBV12-4; CDR3: CASSPAPGTQYF
J: TRBJ2-7; size: -; V: TRBV29-1; CDR3: CSVGGLVETEQYF
J: TRBJ2-1; size: few; V: TRBV7-2; CDR3: CASSKTSGTYNEQFF
J: TRBJ1-1; size: -; V: TRBV18; CDR3: CASSPIGSTEAFF
J: TRBJ2-3; size: -; V: TRBV5-4; CDR3: CASSGDDGNRGTQYF
J: TRBJ1-1; size: -; V: TRBV6-5; CDR3: CASSYSLGGQGTFF
J: TRBJ1-4; size: -; V: TRBV11-2; CDR3: CASSPGRATNEKLFF
J: TRBJ2-2; size: -; V: TRBV7-2; CDR3: CASVGQLNTGELFF